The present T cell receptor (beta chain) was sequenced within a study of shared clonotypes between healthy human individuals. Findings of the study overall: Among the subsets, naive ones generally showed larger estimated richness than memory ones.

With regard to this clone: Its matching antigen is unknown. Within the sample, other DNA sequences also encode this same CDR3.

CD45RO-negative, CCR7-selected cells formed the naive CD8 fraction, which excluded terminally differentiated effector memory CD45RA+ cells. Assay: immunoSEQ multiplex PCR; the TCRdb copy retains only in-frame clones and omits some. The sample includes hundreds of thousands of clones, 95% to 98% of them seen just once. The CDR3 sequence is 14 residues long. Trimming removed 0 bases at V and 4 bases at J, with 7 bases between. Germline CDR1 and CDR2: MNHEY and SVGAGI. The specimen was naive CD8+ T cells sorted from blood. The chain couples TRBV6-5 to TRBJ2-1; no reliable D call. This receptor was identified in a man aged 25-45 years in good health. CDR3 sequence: CASSYSNSYNEQFF. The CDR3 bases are TGTGCCAGCAGTTACTCGAACTCTTACAATGAGCAGTTCTTC.